This TCR beta chain was identified during a study of OX40 agonist ivuxolimab in advanced cancers. The wider study: Ivuxolimab, an agonistic anti-OX40 (CD134) antibody, was given to patients. A mean age of roughly 60 years, range roughly 20 to 79, was recorded, and approximately 80% were male. General study points: Low normalized T-cell clonal expansion was also seen in some nonresponders.

TCRdb's table, derived via immunoSEQ multiplex PCR, lists solely in-frame clones and lacks some. The sample lists roughly 28,000 clones, roughly four fifths occurring once. Germline values: CDR1 SNHLY, CDR2 FYNNEI. The CDR3 is 15 amino acids. Trimming removed 3 bases from V and 0 bases from J, with 9 bases in between. Remarks on this clone: Its antigen remains unidentified.

The input for sequencing was CD4+ or CD8+ T cells sorted from blood, taken in a trial of the OX40 agonist ivuxolimab. The TCR comes from an adult with an advanced solid tumor such as melanoma, head and neck, liver or kidney cancer. The chain combines TRBV2 with TRBJ1-5; TRBD1 might be the D (6 bases). Here the CDR3 reads CASSDQGYSNQPQHF. The CDR3 DNA reads TGTGCCAGCAGTGATCAGGGGTATAGCAATCAGCCCCAGCATTTT.